This T cell receptor beta chain was documented in a study of identical twins. From germline, CDR1 is SGHAT and CDR2 FQNNGV. This CDR3 has 16 residues. V shed 3 bases and J 0 bases; nucleotides not matched to a gene: 4. In the case of this clonotype: Its antigen is still unknown.

TCRdb re-called the 5' RACE reads with MiXCR, one entry per CDR3 protein. Among 700,000 or so distinct CDR3 sequences, less than 25% were seen once, and the ten largest hold roughly 4%. Study results and limitations: With abundant cord blood beta clonotypes, insertions were fewer; memory repertoires showed no such pattern. Out-of-frame beta sequences exhibited a weaker degree of excess twin sharing.

These same records also appear under a second study, on T cells expressing NK-cell markers.

The chain joins TRBV11-2 to TRBJ2-3, with 9 bases identical to TRBD2. Material for sequencing was PBMCs. The TCR sequence derives from a woman younger than 35 in good health. The CDR3 reads CASSFSGGSSTDTQYF. The DNA for the CDR3 is TGTGCCAGCAGCTTCAGCGGGGGGTCTAGCACAGATACGCAGTATTTT.